Below are 7 T cell receptor beta chains sequenced from a single sample in a study of shared clonotypes between healthy human individuals. Sequencing was performed with immunoSEQ multiplex PCR; in TCRdb, only in-frame clones are kept and a portion is missing. The sample records 900,000 to 1,200,000 clones, about 80% being singletons. The source material was memory CD4+ T cells from PBMCs. Subset given: CD45RA-negative fraction. The source of these receptors is a man between 18 and 35 years old in good health. Some clones in this sample may be carry-over from other donors' samples.

The rearrangement uses TRBV5-6 and TRBJ2-4; no definite D call. The ends were cut back, 0 bases at V and 6 bases at J, with 13 bases in the middle. This CDR3 region has 15 residues. In germline, CDR1 is SGHDT, CDR2 YYEEEE. Written as DNA, the CDR3 is TGTGCCAGCAGCTTGGTCTCCCACTCCTTAAACATTCAGTACTTC. This codes for CASSLVSHSLNIQYF.

The rearrangement links TRBV14 to TRBJ2-1; D is unresolved. The CDR3 totals 14 residues. V dropped 1 base and J dropped 9 bases, with 13 bases sitting between them. Germline-derived CDR1 and CDR2 are SGHDN and FVKESK. The CDR3 sequence: CASSQGRTWGEQFF. Here the CDR3 DNA reads TGTGCCAGCAGCCAAGGAAGAACCTGGGGTGAGCAGTTCTTC.

With regard to this clone: This could be a read error, since a much larger clone is one nucleotide away. At the DNA level, this CDR3 is encoded by other sequences in the same sample as well. V is TRBV18 and J is TRBJ2-5; D tentatively fits TRBD1 or TRBD2 (5 bases each). V lost 6 bases and J 2 bases, leaving 19 bases between the germline ends. The CDR3 loop spans 16 amino acids. Per germline, CDR1 KGHSH and CDR2 LQKENI. CDR3 DNA sequence: TGTGCCAGCTCGCCGGCGAACCGGGGCCGGCAAGAGACCCAGTACTTC. As protein: CASSPANRGRQETQYF. Full variable domain (rest looked up from reference TRBV18 and TRBJ2-5): NAGVMQNPRHLVRRRGQEARLRCSPMKGHSHVYWYRQLPEEGLKFMVYLQKENIIDESGMPKERFSAEFPKEGPSILRIQQVVRGDSAAYFCASSPANRGRQETQYFGPGTRLLVL.

V gene TRBV6-5 combines with J gene TRBJ2-1; 12 bases are shared with TRBD1. V shed 0 bases, J shed 7 bases, and the junction held 4 bases outside the gene matches. The CDR3 is made up of 16 amino acids. CDR1 and CDR2 from the germline V gene are MNHEY and SVGAGI. This CDR3 is CASSYSGQGALNEQFF. The DNA for the CDR3 is TGTGCCAGCAGTTACTCGGGACAGGGGGCGTTAAATGAGCAGTTCTTC.

This sequence joins TRBV5-1 and TRBJ2-2; the D is unclear. Germline V gene sequence: CDR1 SGHRS, CDR2 YFSETQ. With 2 bases removed from V and 1 base from J, the gap between germline ends came to 12 bases. The CDR3 runs 16 residues. The CDR3 DNA reads as TGCGCCAGCAGCTTTCAATCCGGGTGGAACACCGGGGAGCTGTTTTTT. Translated, it gives CASSFQSGWNTGELFF.

The rearrangement joins TRBV30 to TRBJ2-6; D uncertain. V was pared by 0 bases and J by 1 base, with 10 bases between. CDR1 GTSNPN and CDR2 SVGIG come from the germline V gene (reference sequence). CDR3 length: 16 residues. CDR3 region: CAWSVGLLSGANVLTF. The CDR3 DNA reads TGTGCCTGGAGTGTAGGTCTCTTGTCTGGGGCCAACGTCCTGACTTTC.

This chain connects TRBV19 to TRBJ1-5; perhaps TRBD1 as D (6 bases). The germline V gene encodes CDR1 LNHDA and CDR2 SQIVND (reference sequence). V lost 5 bases, J lost 3 bases, and 17 bases lay in between. The CDR3 has 16 residues. The CDR3 reads CASSVDGGANNQPQHF. CDR3 DNA sequence: TGTGCCAGTAGTGTCGATGGGGGGGCAAACAATCAGCCCCAGCATTTT.